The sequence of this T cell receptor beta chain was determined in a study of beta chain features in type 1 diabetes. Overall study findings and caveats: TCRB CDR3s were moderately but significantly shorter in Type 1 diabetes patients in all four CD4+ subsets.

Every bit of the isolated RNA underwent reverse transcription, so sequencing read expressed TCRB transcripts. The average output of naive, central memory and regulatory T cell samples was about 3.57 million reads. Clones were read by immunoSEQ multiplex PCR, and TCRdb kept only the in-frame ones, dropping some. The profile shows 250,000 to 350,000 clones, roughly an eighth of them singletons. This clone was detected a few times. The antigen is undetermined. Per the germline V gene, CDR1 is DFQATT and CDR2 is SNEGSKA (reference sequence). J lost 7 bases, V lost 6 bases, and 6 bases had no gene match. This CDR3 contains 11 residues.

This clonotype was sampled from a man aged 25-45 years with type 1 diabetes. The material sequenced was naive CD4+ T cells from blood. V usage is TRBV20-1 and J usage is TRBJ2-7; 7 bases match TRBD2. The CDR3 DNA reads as TGCAGTGCAGAGGGGAGGGTAGAGCAGTACTTC. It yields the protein CSAEGRVEQYF.